The rows below give T cell receptor beta chains drawn from one sample of a study of blood T cell repertoires in COVID-19. Sequenced by immunoSEQ multiplex PCR; TCRdb stores in-frame clones only, minus some. Of approximately 200,000 clones in the sample, approximately 84% were seen once. The sequencing input was peripheral blood. The receptors were sampled from a man aged 50 or older who had recovered from COVID-19. The CDR3 runs from the conserved cysteine through the conserved F or W. The order of the fields is V gene, D gene, J gene, clone size, CDR3 protein, CDR3 DNA. A D gene is named only where the DNA matches it firmly. Clone size is stated in some rows and not others, as once, few, many or a class when expanded.

v_gene: TRBV3-1/TRBV3-2
d_gene: TRBD1
j_gene: TRBJ2-1
abundance: -
CDR3aa: CASSRDRAYNEQFF
CDR3nt: TGTGCCAGCAGCCGGGACAGGGCTTACAATGAGCAGTTCTTC

v_gene: TRBV7-8
d_gene: TRBD2
j_gene: TRBJ2-7
abundance: -
CDR3aa: CASSSSDSGRFREQYF
CDR3nt: TGTGCCAGCAGCTCGAGTGATAGCGGGAGGTTCAGGGAGCAGTACTTC

v_gene: TRBV2
d_gene: -
j_gene: TRBJ2-1
abundance: -
CDR3aa: CASSEGGQGYEQFF
CDR3nt: TGTGCCAGCAGTGAGGGAGGGCAGGGGTATGAGCAGTTCTTC

v_gene: TRBV6-1
d_gene: -
j_gene: TRBJ1-1
abundance: -
CDR3aa: CASKGDTEAFF
CDR3nt: TGTGCCAGCAAAGGGGACACTGAAGCTTTCTTT

v_gene: TRBV7-9
d_gene: -
j_gene: TRBJ2-7
abundance: -
CDR3aa: CASSIAVYEQYF
CDR3nt: TGTGCCAGCAGTATAGCCGTCTACGAGCAGTACTTC

v_gene: TRBV2
d_gene: TRBD1
j_gene: TRBJ2-2
abundance: -
CDR3aa: CASSEGRTGGTGELFF
CDR3nt: TGTGCCAGCAGTGAAGGGAGGACAGGGGGGACCGGGGAGCTGTTTTTT

v_gene: TRBV28
d_gene: -
j_gene: TRBJ2-1
abundance: -
CDR3aa: CASTDPRGSLYNEQFF
CDR3nt: TGTGCCAGCACTGATCCGCGGGGCAGTCTCTACAATGAGCAGTTCTTC

v_gene: TRBV20-1
d_gene: -
j_gene: TRBJ2-7
abundance: -
CDR3aa: CSASLPAGPNREYF
CDR3nt: TGCAGTGCTAGTCTCCCAGCGGGCCCTAATCGGGAGTACTTC

v_gene: TRBV24-1
d_gene: TRBD1
j_gene: TRBJ2-1
abundance: once
CDR3aa: CATSDPTGDEQFF
CDR3nt: TGTGCCACCAGTGATCCCACAGGGGATGAGCAGTTCTTC

v_gene: TRBV30
d_gene: -
j_gene: TRBJ1-2
abundance: -
CDR3aa: CAWTTDKGGYTF
CDR3nt: TGTGCCTGGACCACGGACAAGGGGGGCTACACCTTC

v_gene: TRBV19
d_gene: TRBD2
j_gene: TRBJ2-7
abundance: -
CDR3aa: CASSMSGSQYEQYF
CDR3nt: TGTGCCAGTAGTATGAGCGGGAGTCAATACGAGCAGTACTTC

v_gene: TRBV24-1
d_gene: -
j_gene: TRBJ1-5
abundance: once
CDR3aa: CATSWSGDSNQPQHF
CDR3nt: TGTGCCACCAGCTGGTCGGGAGATAGCAATCAGCCCCAGCATTTT

v_gene: TRBV4-2
d_gene: TRBD1
j_gene: TRBJ2-3
abundance: -
CDR3aa: CASSQDSGGFADTQYF
CDR3nt: TGTGCCAGCAGCCAAGATTCAGGGGGCTTCGCAGATACGCAGTATTTT